Below are 20 T cell receptor beta chains sequenced from a single sample in a study of blood T cell repertoires in COVID-19. Clones were sequenced by immunoSEQ multiplex PCR, and TCRdb holds only the in-frame ones, with some missing. The sample holds roughly 110,000 clones, approximately 80% seen once. The sequenced sample was peripheral blood. Every receptor here comes from a woman in her sixties or seventies with acute or convalescent COVID-19.

This chain uses TRBV11-2 with TRBJ2-2, with D hard to call. The CDR3 is made up of 12 amino acids. V dropped 5 bases and J dropped 6 bases, with 7 bases sitting between them. Germline V gene data show CDR1 as SGHAT and CDR2 as FQNNGV. CDR3 region: CASSPPAGELFF. CDR3 sequence (DNA): TGTGCCAGCAGCCCCCCGGCCGGGGAGCTGTTTTTT.

This clone was found a few times. The V and J genes are TRBV7-3 and TRBJ2-1, with 8 bases lining up with TRBD2. V lost 0 bases, J lost 1 base, and 2 bases stayed unmatched. CDR3 length: 16 amino acids. Germline V gene sequence: CDR1 SGHTA, CDR2 FQGTGA. The CDR3 DNA sequence: TGTGCCAGCAGCTTAACGAGCGGGGGTTCCTACAATGAGCAGTTCTTC. This encodes CASSLTSGGSYNEQFF.

CDR3: CASSLRSRQGETQYF. Here the CDR3 DNA reads TGTGCCAGCAGCTTAAGGTCCCGACAGGGTGAGACCCAGTACTTC. The gene calls are TRBV7-2 and TRBJ2-5, with 7 bases fitting TRBD1. Germline CDR1 is SGHTA and CDR2 is FQGNSA. This CDR3 is built from 15 residues. Losses at the gene ends were 2 bases for V and 5 bases for J; bases not matched to a gene: 8.

The chain carries TRBV19 and TRBJ1-1, with TRBD1 matching over 7 bases. V lost 5 bases, J lost 2 bases, and 8 bases stayed unmatched. The CDR3 length is 15 residues. Looked up from germline, CDR1 is LNHDA and CDR2 is SQIVND (reference sequence). CDR3 in amino acids: CASSPGQVVNTEAFF. CDR3 in DNA: TGTGCCAGTAGTCCCGGACAGGTGGTCAACACTGAAGCTTTCTTT.

This clone has just one count. V usage is TRBV10-3 and J usage is TRBJ1-5; TRBD1 aligns across 7 bases. The trim removed 3 bases at V and 2 bases at J, leaving 1 base unmatched. CDR1 ENHRY and CDR2 SYGVKD come from the germline V gene. This CDR3 comprises 14 residues. The chain's CDR3 is CAISDDRGNQPQHF. The CDR3 nucleotides read TGTGCCATCAGTGACGACAGGGGCAATCAGCCCCAGCATTTT.

CDR3 DNA sequence: TGTGCCAGCAACAGAAGCACGGACAGGGGGGGCGGCTACACCTTC. It codes for CASNRSTDRGGGYTF. The V call is TRBV21-1, the J call TRBJ1-2; the table gives TRBD1 as D, unverified against the DNA. TRBV21-1 is a recognized pseudogene. The CDR3 totals 15 residues.

The V and J genes are TRBV11-1 and TRBJ2-7; D is undetermined. Germline CDR1 reads SGHAT; CDR2 reads FQDESV (reference sequence). Trimming removed 5 bases at V and 5 bases at J, with 13 bases between. The CDR3 consists of 13 residues. The CDR3 coding sequence is TGTGCCAGCAGCCAGGAACTTGTCGACGAGCAGTACTTC. Translation: CASSQELVDEQYF. The full variable domain, in which reference TRBV11-1 and TRBJ2-7 provide the parts outside the CDR3, is EAEVAQSPRYKITEKSQAVAFWCDPISGHATLYWYRQILGQGPELLVQFQDESVVDDSQLPKDRFSAERLKGVDSTLKIQPAELGDSAMYLCASSQELVDEQYFGPGTRLTVT.

The V call is TRBV3-1 (or the pseudogene TRBV3-2), the J call TRBJ1-2; 7 bases agree with TRBD1. The ends lost 3 bases at V and 5 bases at J; junction bases unmatched: 12. Germline assignment: CDR1 LGHDT and CDR2 YNNKEL (reference sequence). This CDR3 has 16 residues. CDR3 in amino acids: CASSQMGPGTAYGYTF. Written as DNA, the CDR3 is TGTGCCAGCAGCCAGATGGGCCCTGGGACAGCATATGGCTACACCTTC.

This chain joins TRBV13 and TRBJ1-1; D might be TRBD1 (5 bases). Germline CDR1 reads PRHDT; CDR2 reads FYEKMQ (reference sequence). The length of the CDR3 is 16 residues. Trimming took 2 bases from V and 0 from J, leaving 13 bases between them. The CDR3 sequence: CASSLWGLNMNTEAFF. CDR3 nucleotides: TGTGCCAGCAGCTTATGGGGCCTAAACATGAACACTGAAGCTTTCTTT.

The V gene is TRBV18, the J gene TRBJ1-3; 7 nucleotides agree with TRBD1. CDR3 length: 15 residues. Germline V gives CDR1 KGHSH, CDR2 LQKENI. Germline trimming cut 8 bases from V and 0 bases from J; bases unmatched to any gene: 7. In DNA form, the CDR3 reads TGTGCCAGCGCCGACAGGGCGTTCTCTGGAAACACCATATATTTT. As protein: CASADRAFSGNTIYF. Based on the CDR3 plus reference TRBV18 and TRBJ1-3, the full variable domain is NAGVMQNPRHLVRRRGQEARLRCSPMKGHSHVYWYRQLPEEGLKFMVYLQKENIIDESGMPKERFSAEFPKEGPSILRIQQVVRGDSAAYFCASADRAFSGNTIYFGEGSWLTVV.

The V and J genes are TRBV28 and TRBJ1-1; no clear D. CDR3 size: 14 residues. Between the trimmed V and J ends, which lost 4 bases and 1 base, there was a span of 10 bases. The germline V gene encodes CDR1 MDHEN and CDR2 SYDVKM. CDR3 DNA: TGTGCCAGCAGTTCCCTCTCAGGGAACACTGAAGCTTTCTTT. As protein: CASSSLSGNTEAFF.

V is TRBV7-3 and J is TRBJ2-7, with TRBD2 matching over 9 bases. Germline trimming cut 5 bases from V and 3 bases from J; bases unmatched to any gene: 5. This CDR3 region has 14 residues. Per the germline V gene, CDR1 is SGHTA and CDR2 is FQGTGA. This CDR3 is CASSPASGDYEQYF. DNA for the CDR3: TGTGCCAGCAGCCCTGCTAGCGGGGACTACGAGCAGTACTTC. The full variable domain, its missing parts supplied by reference TRBV7-3 and TRBJ2-7, is GAGVSQTPSNKVTEKGKYVELRCDPISGHTALYWYRQSLGQGPEFLIYFQGTGAADDSGLPNDRFFAVRPEGSVSTLKIQRTERGDSAVYLCASSPASGDYEQYFGPGTRLTVT.

This clone was counted a few times. The CDR3 coding sequence is TGTGCCAGCAGCCACACAGGCCGGGTAGATGAGCAGTTCTTC. It specifies CASSHTGRVDEQFF. The chain links TRBV7-8 to TRBJ2-1; maybe TRBD1 (5 bases). V lost 5 bases and J 8 bases, leaving 16 bases between the germline ends. Germline assignment: CDR1 SGHVS and CDR2 FQNEAQ. This CDR3 is built from 14 residues.

This clone was seen only once. In DNA form, the CDR3 reads TGCGCCAGCAGCACCGGGACTAGCGGCACCTACGAGCAGTACTTC. This gives the protein CASSTGTSGTYEQYF. The chain joins TRBV5-1 to TRBJ2-7; 11 nucleotides line up with TRBD2. J was trimmed by 2 bases and V by 4 bases; bases with no gene match: 5. The CDR3 is 15 residues long. Germline loops: CDR1 SGHRS, CDR2 YFSETQ.

The chain is built from TRBV30 and TRBJ1-5; D is ambiguous. V gave up 1 base and J gave up 0 bases, with 13 bases separating them. Germline assignment: CDR1 GTSNPN and CDR2 SVGIG (reference sequence). CDR3 length: 16 amino acids. DNA for the CDR3: TGTGCCTGGAGTGGGCCCGGAGGGCTTAGCAATCAGCCCCAGCATTTT. The encoded protein is CAWSGPGGLSNQPQHF.

This chain connects TRBV10-2 to TRBJ2-7, with 9 bases aligning to TRBD1. Germline V gene sequence: CDR1 WSHSY, CDR2 SAAADI. With 6 bases clipped from V and 0 bases from J, the junction kept 6 bases outside the gene matches. The CDR3 has 15 amino acids. The CDR3 DNA reads TGCGCCAGCAGATCTAGGACAGGGGACTCCTACGAGCAGTACTTC. Amino acid sequence: CASRSRTGDSYEQYF.

The chain has TRBV2 and TRBJ1-4; D may be TRBD1 (6 bases). V lost 4 bases to trimming and J lost 2 bases, with 11 bases between them. This CDR3 is built from 15 residues. Germline assignment: CDR1 SNHLY and CDR2 FYNNEI. Written as DNA, the CDR3 is TGTGCCAGCAGTGCTCTAGGACAGACTAATGAAAAACTGTTTTTT. Its protein is CASSALGQTNEKLFF.

The V gene is TRBV4-1, the J gene TRBJ2-3, with D possibly matching TRBD2 (5 bases). Germline CDR1 MGHRA, CDR2 YSYEKL. This CDR3 comprises 18 residues. V lost 0 bases to trimming and J lost 1 base, with 17 bases between them. The CDR3 loop reads CASSQDSTGGSGTDTQYF. For the CDR3, the DNA is TGCGCCAGCAGCCAAGATAGTACCGGCGGGTCGGGCACAGATACGCAGTATTTT.

The chain is built from TRBV19 and TRBJ2-5; 7 nucleotides line up with TRBD2. The CDR3 length is 15 residues. From germline, CDR1 is LNHDA and CDR2 SQIVND (reference sequence). Germline trimming cut 5 bases from V and 5 bases from J; bases unmatched to any gene: 11. The CDR3 sequence is CASSPPGGGSETQYF. DNA of the CDR3: TGTGCCAGTAGTCCCCCTGGGGGGGGATCGGAGACCCAGTACTTC.

The chain is built from TRBV21-1 and TRBJ2-1; the D call TRBD2 from the table was never checked on the DNA. TRBV21-1 is shown as a pseudogene. The CDR3 contains 17 residues. CDR3 DNA: TGTGCCAGCTACGAGGACTCGCAAACCTACTCCTACAATGAGCAGTTCTTC. As protein: CASYEDSQTYSYNEQFF.